Presented here are 8 T cell receptor beta chains from one specimen sequenced in a study of beta chain features in type 1 diabetes. Findings and limits, study-wide: Across all four CD4+ subsets, people with type 1 diabetes showed modestly shorter TCRB CDR3s.

No antigen is known for these receptors. Expressed TCRB transcripts were sequenced after all isolated RNA was converted to cDNA. Measured with immunoSEQ multiplex PCR; TCRdb has only the in-frame clones, and not every one. Of 120,000 to 150,000 clones in the sample, around an eighth were seen once. The material sequenced was central memory CD4+ T cells from blood. The source of these receptors is a man in his late teens or twenties with type 1 diabetes.

The rearrangement joins TRBV7-3 to TRBJ2-3; the match to TRBD2 covers 7 bases. The V and J ends lost 5 bases and 0 bases, in that order; junction bases with no gene match: 11. Germline V gene data show CDR1 as SGHTA and CDR2 as FQGTGA. This CDR3 has 17 residues. The CDR3 sequence: CASSPKRDSSSTDTQYF. The DNA for the CDR3 is TGTGCCAGCAGCCCCAAGCGGGACTCTTCCAGCACAGATACGCAGTATTTT. Together with reference TRBV7-3 and TRBJ2-3, the CDR3 gives the full variable domain: GAGVSQTPSNKVTEKGKYVELRCDPISGHTALYWYRQSLGQGPEFLIYFQGTGAADDSGLPNDRFFAVRPEGSVSTLKIQRTERGDSAVYLCASSPKRDSSSTDTQYFGPGTRLTVL.

This clone was counted only a few times. The CDR3 DNA is TGTGCCAGCAGCTTAAACGGCCGACTGGGCGGGGGTAGCCAAGAGACCCAGTACTTC. It is translated as CASSLNGRLGGGSQETQYF. The chain carries TRBV7-3 and TRBJ2-5, with 7 bases fitting TRBD2. CDR1 SGHTA and CDR2 FQGTGA come from the germline V gene. V was pared by 1 base and J by 1 base, with 15 bases of the junction left unmatched. This CDR3 is built from 19 residues. Supplemented by reference TRBV7-3 and TRBJ2-5, the full variable domain reads GAGVSQTPSNKVTEKGKYVELRCDPISGHTALYWYRQSLGQGPEFLIYFQGTGAADDSGLPNDRFFAVRPEGSVSTLKIQRTERGDSAVYLCASSLNGRLGGGSQETQYFGPGTRLLVL.

This clone has only a few counts. J is TRBJ2-3 and V is TRBV30, with 8 bases lining up with TRBD2. This CDR3 contains 14 residues. Unmatched junction bases numbered 0, after V lost 0 bases and J lost 1 base. CDR1 GTSNPN and CDR2 SVGIG come from the germline V gene (reference sequence). The CDR3 loop reads CAWSVGGGTDTQYF. CDR3 DNA: TGTGCCTGGAGTGTCGGGGGGGGCACAGATACGCAGTATTTT.

This clone was counted a few times. The chain joins TRBV4-1 to TRBJ1-2; 8 bases align to TRBD1. CDR1 MGHRA and CDR2 YSYEKL come from the germline V gene. With 3 bases clipped from V and 2 bases from J, the junction kept 8 bases outside the gene matches. CDR3 length: 16 residues. The CDR3 sequence: CASSQGSGTGNYGYTF. CDR3 bases: TGCGCCAGCAGCCAGGGATCCGGGACAGGAAACTATGGCTACACCTTC.

The chain uses TRBV29-1 and TRBJ2-6; no reliable D call. Germline V CDR1 and CDR2: SQVTM, ANQGSEA. This CDR3 is 14 amino acids long. The V gene lost 3 bases and the J gene lost 4 bases, with 10 bases spanning the gap. The CDR3 DNA reads as TGCAGCGTTGAGGTAGGGTCAGGGGCCAACGTCCTGACTTTC. Translated: CSVEVGSGANVLTF. The full variable domain, in which reference TRBV29-1 and TRBJ2-6 provide the parts outside the CDR3, is SAVISQKPSRDICQRGTSLTIQCQVDSQVTMMFWYRQQPGQSLTLIATANQGSEATYESGFVIDKFPISRPNLTFSTLTVSNMSPEDSSIYLCSVEVGSGANVLTFGAGSRLTVL.

This clone was observed a few times. This chain connects TRBV5-1 to TRBJ1-6; possible D gene TRBD1, 5 bases. This CDR3 is 15 amino acids long. CDR1 SGHRS and CDR2 YFSETQ come from the germline V gene. V was trimmed by 3 bases and J by 10 bases, leaving 17 bases between them. CDR3 sequence reads: CASSSGNPSGSPLHF. DNA of the CDR3: TGCGCCAGCAGCTCAGGGAACCCCTCGGGCTCACCCCTCCACTTT.

The CDR3 nucleotides are TGTGCCAGCAGCTTGTTACAGAATATCCACTTT. Translated, it gives CASSLLQNIHF. The chain carries TRBV5-8 and TRBJ1-6; D ambiguous. Per the germline V gene, CDR1 is SGHTS and CDR2 is YDEGEE. V lost 1 base to trimming and J lost 17 bases, with 10 bases between them. The CDR3 is 11 residues long. Full variable domain (outside the CDR3, taken from reference TRBV5-8 and TRBJ1-6): EAGVTQSPTHLIKTRGQQATLRCSPISGHTSVYWYQQALGLGLQFLLWYDEGEERNRGNFPPRFSGRQFPNYSSELNVNALELEDSALYLCASSLLQNIHFGNGTRLTVT.

The J gene is TRBJ1-1, the V gene TRBV21-1. TRBV21-1 has pseudogene status. This CDR3 is built from 14 residues. The CDR3 DNA follows: TGTGCCACCCAGCGTGGGACCCCGACTACTGAAGCTTTCTTT. It encodes CATQRGTPTTEAFF.